The 2 T cell receptor beta chains below were found in one sample sequenced in a study of T cell repertoires in aging, cancer and after chemotherapy. Multiplex touch-down PCR with TRB-A/B primers amplified rearranged V-D-J TRB sequences. Via MiXCR, TCRdb re-called the multiplex PCR reads, giving one row per CDR3 protein. The profile shows under 3,000 distinct CDR3 sequences, around 52% of them singletons. TCR beta rearrangements were amplified from peripheral blood genomic DNA. Sequencing used blood. The receptors were sampled from a human donor with a blood cancer. The donor label of this sample is uncertain.

Relative to its sample, this clonotype is medium-sized (0.01 to 0.1%). The rearrangement uses TRBV6-5 and TRBJ1-6; D gene uncertain. The V end was cut by 0 bases, the J end by 7 bases, with 10 bases between. The CDR3 spans 15 residues. Germline loops: CDR1 MNHEY, CDR2 SVGAGI. The CDR3 loop reads CASSYSGGMNSPLHF. In DNA, the CDR3 is TGTGCCAGCAGTTACTCGGGCGGTATGAATTCACCCCTCCACTTT.

This clonotype occurred once. This chain joins TRBV6-6 and TRBJ2-1, with 9 bases fitting TRBD2. TRBJ2-5 explains the end of the DNA better; the J call may be wrong. The length of the CDR3 is 14 residues. Germline V gene lookup returns CDR1 MNHNY and CDR2 SVGAGI (reference sequence). DNA of the CDR3: TGTGCCAGCAGCTTAGCGGGAGTAATTGAGACCCAGTACTTC. Residues: CASSLAGVIETQYF.